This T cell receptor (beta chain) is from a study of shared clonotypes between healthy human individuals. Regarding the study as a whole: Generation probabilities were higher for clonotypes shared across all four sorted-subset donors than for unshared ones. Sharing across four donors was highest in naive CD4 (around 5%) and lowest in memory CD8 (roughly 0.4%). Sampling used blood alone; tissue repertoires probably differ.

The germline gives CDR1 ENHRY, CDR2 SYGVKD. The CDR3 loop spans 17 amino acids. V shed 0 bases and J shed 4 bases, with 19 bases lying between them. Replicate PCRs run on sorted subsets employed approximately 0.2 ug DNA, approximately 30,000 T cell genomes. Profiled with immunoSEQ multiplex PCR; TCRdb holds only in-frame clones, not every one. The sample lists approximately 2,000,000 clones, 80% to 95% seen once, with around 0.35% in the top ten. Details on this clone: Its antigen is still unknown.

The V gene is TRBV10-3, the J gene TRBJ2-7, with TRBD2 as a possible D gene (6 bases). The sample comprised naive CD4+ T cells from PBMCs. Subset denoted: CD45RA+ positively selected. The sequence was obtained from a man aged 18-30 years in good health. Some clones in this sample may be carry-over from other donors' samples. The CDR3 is CAISESILGTSNYEQYF. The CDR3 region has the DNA TGTGCCATCAGTGAGTCGATCCTCGGGACTTCAAATTACGAGCAGTACTTC.